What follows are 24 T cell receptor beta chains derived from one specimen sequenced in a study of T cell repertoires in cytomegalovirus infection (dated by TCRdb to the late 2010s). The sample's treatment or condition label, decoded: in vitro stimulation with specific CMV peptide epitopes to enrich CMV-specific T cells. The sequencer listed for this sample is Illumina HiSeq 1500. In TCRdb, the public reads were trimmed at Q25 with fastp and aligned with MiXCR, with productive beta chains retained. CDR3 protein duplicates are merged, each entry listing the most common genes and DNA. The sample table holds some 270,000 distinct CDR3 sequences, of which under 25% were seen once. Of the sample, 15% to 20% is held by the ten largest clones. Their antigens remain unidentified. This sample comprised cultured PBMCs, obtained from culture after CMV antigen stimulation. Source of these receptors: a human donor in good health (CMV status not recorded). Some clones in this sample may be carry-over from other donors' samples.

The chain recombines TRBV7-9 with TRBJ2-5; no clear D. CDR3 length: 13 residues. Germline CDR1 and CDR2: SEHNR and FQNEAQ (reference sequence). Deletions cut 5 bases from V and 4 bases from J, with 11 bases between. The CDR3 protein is CASSIKNGETQYF. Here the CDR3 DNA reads TGTGCCAGCAGCATAAAAAACGGAGAGACCCAGTACTTC. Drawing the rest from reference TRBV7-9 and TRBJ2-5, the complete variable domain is DTGVSQNPRHKITKRGQNVTFRCDPISEHNRLYWYRQTLGQGPEFLTYFQNEAQLEKSRLLSDRFSAERPKGSFSTLEIQRTEQGDSAMYLCASSIKNGETQYFGPGTRLLVL.

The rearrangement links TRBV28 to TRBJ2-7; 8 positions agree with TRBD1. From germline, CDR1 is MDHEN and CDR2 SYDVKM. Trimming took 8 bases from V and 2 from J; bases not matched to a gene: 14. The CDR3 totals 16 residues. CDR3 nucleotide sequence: TGTGCCAGCCCCCCCATTCGGGGACAGGAACCCTACGAGCAGTACTTC. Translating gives CASPPIRGQEPYEQYF.

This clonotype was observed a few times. The CDR3 DNA follows: TGTGCCACCTCGAGTGAGGGAGTATTTAATGAGCAGTTCTTC. As protein: CATSSEGVFNEQFF. J is TRBJ2-1 and V is TRBV24-1; perhaps TRBD2 as D (5 bases). Germline V gene lookup returns CDR1 KGHDR and CDR2 SFDVKD. There are 14 residues in the CDR3. With 9 bases removed from V and 7 bases from J, the gap between germline ends came to 18 bases.

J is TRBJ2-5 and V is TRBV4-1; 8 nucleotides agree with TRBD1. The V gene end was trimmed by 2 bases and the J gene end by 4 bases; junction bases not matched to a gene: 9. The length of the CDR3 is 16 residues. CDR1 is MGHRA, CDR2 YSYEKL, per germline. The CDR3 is CASSQHGTGIPETQYF. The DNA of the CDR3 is TGCGCCAGCAGCCAACACGGGACAGGTATCCCAGAGACCCAGTACTTC.

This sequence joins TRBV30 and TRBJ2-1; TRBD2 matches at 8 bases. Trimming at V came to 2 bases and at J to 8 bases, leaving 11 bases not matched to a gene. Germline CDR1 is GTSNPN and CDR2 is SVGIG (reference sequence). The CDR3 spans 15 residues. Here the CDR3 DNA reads TGTGCCTGGAGTAGAACCGGGACTAGAGGGGATGAGCAGTTCTTC. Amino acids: CAWSRTGTRGDEQFF.

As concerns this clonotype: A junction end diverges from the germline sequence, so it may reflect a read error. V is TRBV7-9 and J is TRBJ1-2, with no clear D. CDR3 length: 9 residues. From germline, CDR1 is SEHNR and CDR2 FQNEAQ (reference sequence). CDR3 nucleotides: TGTGCCAGCAGCTTCCCACCTCTATTC. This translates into CASSFPPLF.

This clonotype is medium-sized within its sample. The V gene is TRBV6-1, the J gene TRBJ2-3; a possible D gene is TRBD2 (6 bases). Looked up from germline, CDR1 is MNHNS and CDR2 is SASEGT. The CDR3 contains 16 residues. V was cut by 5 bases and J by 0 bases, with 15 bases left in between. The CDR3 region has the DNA TGTGCCAGCAGTCTAAGGGGTAGCGGCAGCACAGATACGCAGTATTTT. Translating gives CASSLRGSGSTDTQYF.

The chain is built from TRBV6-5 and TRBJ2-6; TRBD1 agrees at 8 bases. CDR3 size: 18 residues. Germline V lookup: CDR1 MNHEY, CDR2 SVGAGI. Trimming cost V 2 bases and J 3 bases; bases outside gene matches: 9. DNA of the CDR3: TGTGCCAGCAGTTACGCACGACAGGGGATCGGTGGGGCCAACGTCCTGACTTTC. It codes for CASSYARQGIGGANVLTF.

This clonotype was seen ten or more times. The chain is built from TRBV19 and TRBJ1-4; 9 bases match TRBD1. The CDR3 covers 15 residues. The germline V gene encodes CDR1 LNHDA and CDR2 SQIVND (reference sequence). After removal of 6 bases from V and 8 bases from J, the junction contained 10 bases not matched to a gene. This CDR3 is CASRASGTGNEKLFF. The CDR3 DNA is TGTGCCAGTAGAGCCTCCGGGACAGGGAACGAAAAACTGTTTTTT.

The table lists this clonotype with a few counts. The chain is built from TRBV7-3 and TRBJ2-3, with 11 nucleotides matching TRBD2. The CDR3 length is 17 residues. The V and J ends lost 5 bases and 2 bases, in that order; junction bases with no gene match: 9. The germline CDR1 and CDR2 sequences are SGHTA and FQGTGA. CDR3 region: CASSRDSGLAVTDTQYF. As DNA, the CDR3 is TGTGCCAGCAGCCGGGATTCGGGACTAGCGGTCACAGATACGCAGTATTTT. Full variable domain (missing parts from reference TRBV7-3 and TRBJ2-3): GAGVSQTPSNKVTEKGKYVELRCDPISGHTALYWYRQSLGQGPEFLIYFQGTGAADDSGLPNDRFFAVRPEGSVSTLKIQRTERGDSAVYLCASSRDSGLAVTDTQYFGPGTRLTVL.

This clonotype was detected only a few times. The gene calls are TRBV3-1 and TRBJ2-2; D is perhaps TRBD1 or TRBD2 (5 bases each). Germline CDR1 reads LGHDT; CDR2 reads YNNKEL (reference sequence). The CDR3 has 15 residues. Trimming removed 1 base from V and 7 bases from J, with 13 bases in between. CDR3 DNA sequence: TGTGCCAGCAGCCAAGGAAGGGGAGTGAGCGGGGAGCTGTTTTTT. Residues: CASSQGRGVSGELFF.

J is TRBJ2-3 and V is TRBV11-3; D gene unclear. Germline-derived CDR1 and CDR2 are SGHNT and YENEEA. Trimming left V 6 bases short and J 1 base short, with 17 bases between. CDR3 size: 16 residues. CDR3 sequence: CASSRGVGLGTDTQYF. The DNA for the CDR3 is TGTGCCAGCAGTCGAGGAGTGGGTCTTGGCACAGATACGCAGTATTTT. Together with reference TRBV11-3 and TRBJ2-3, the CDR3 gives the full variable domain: EAGVVQSPRYKIIEKKQPVAFWCNPISGHNTLYWYLQNLGQGPELLIRYENEEAVDDSQLPKDRFSAERLKGVDSTLKIQPAELGDSAVYLCASSRGVGLGTDTQYFGPGTRLTVL.

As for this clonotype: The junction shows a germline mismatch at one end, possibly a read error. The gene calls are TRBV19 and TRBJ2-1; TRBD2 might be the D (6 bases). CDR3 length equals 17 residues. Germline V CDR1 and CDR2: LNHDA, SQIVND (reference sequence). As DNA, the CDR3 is TGTGCCAGTAGCTCCGTGGGGGAGGTCAACTCCTACAATGAGCAGTCCTTC. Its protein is CASSSVGEVNSYNEQSF.

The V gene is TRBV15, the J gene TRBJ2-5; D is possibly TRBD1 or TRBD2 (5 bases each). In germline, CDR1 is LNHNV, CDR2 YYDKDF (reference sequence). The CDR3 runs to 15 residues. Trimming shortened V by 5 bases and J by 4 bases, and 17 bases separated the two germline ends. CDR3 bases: TGTGCCACCAGCCCCAAGGGACGGGGTGGAGAGACCCAGTACTTC. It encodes CATSPKGRGGETQYF.

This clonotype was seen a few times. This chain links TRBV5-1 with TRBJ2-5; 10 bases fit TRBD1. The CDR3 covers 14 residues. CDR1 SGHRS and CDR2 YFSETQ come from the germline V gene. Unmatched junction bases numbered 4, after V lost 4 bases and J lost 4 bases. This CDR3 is CASSQGQGGETQYF. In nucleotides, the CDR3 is TGCGCCAGCAGCCAAGGACAGGGGGGAGAGACCCAGTACTTC.

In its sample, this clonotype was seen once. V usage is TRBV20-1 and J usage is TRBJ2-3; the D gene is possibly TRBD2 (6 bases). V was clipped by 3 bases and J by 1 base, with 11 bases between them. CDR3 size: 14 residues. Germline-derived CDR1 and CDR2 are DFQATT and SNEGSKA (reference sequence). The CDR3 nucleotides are TGCAGTGCTAGGTCAATAGCGGGCACAGATACGCAGTATTTT. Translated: CSARSIAGTDTQYF.

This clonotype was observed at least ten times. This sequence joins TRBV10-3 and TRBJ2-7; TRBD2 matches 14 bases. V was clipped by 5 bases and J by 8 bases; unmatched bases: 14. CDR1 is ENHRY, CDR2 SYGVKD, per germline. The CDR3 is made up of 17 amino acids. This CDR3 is CAISTGLAGGSRVQQYF. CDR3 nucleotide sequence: TGTGCCATCAGTACCGGACTAGCGGGAGGTTCTAGGGTACAGCAGTACTTC.

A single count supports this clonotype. The CDR3 region is CATSRGGGRALTDTQYF. The CDR3 nucleotides are TGTGCCACCAGCAGAGGTGGCGGGAGGGCCCTCACAGATACGCAGTATTTT. The rearrangement joins TRBV15 to TRBJ2-3; 9 bases align to TRBD2. This CDR3 has 17 residues. After removal of 1 base from V and 2 bases from J, the junction contained 7 bases not matched to a gene. Germline V CDR1 and CDR2: LNHNV, YYDKDF (reference sequence).

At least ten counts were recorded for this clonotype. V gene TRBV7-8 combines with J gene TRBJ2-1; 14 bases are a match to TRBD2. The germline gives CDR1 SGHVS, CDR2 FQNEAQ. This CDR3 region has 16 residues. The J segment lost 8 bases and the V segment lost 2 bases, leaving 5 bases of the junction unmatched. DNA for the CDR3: TGTGCCAGCAGCTTAATGGGGACTAGCGGGAGATATGAGCAGTTCTTC. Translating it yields CASSLMGTSGRYEQFF.

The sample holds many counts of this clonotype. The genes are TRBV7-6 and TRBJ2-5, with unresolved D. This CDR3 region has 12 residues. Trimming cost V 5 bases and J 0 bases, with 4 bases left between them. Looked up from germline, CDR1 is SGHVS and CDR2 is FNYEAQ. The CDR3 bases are TGTGCCAGCAGCCCCGACCAAGAGACCCAGTACTTC. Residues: CASSPDQETQYF.

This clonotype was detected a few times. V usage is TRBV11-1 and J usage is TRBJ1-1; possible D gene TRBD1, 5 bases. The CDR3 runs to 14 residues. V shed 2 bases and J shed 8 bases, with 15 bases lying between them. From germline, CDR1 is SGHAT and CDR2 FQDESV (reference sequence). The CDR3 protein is CASSLRTGAAEAFF. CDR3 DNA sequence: TGTGCCAGCAGCTTACGAACCGGGGCCGCGGAAGCTTTCTTT.

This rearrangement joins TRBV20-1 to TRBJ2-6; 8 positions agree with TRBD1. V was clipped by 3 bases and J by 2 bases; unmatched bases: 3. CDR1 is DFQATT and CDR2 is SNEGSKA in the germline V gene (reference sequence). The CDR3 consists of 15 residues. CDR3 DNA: TGCAGTGCTAGCGACAGGGGAACTGGGGCCAACGTCCTGACTTTC. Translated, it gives CSASDRGTGANVLTF.

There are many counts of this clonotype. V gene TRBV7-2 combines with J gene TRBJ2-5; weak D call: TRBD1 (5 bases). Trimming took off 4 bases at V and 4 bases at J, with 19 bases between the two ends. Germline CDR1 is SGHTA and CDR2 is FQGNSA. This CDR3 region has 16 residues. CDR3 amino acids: CASSYSPRVAGETQYF. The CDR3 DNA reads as TGTGCCAGCAGCTATTCCCCCAGGGTGGCTGGAGAGACCCAGTACTTC.

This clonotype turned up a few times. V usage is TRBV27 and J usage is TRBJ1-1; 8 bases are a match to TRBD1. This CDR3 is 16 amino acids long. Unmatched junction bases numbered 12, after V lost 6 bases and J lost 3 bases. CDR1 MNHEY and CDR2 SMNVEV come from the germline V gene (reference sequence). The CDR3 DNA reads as TGTGCCAGCAGCCCCACCGGACAGGGAGGGTACACTGAAGCTTTCTTT. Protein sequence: CASSPTGQGGYTEAFF.